This TCR beta chain was captured by sequencing in a study of blood T cell repertoires in COVID-19. Losses at the gene ends were 5 bases for V and 2 bases for J; bases not matched to a gene: 1. This CDR3 is built from 14 residues. Germline CDR1 and CDR2: SGDLS and YYNGEE. Assay used: immunoSEQ multiplex PCR; TCRdb lists only in-frame clones, some missing. The data show 100,000 to 150,000 clones, around nine tenths seen once. Sequencing was performed on peripheral blood. The J gene is TRBJ2-2, the V gene TRBV9; TRBD2 aligns across 9 bases. The receptor's source is a woman in her sixties or seventies with COVID-19, enrolled during active disease. The DNA of the CDR3 is TGTGCCAGCAGGACTAGCGGTAACACCGGGGAGCTGTTTTTT. Amino acid sequence: CASRTSGNTGELFF.